This T cell receptor beta chain was documented in a study of T cells after posttransplantation cyclophosphamide. This clone was found many times. Its target is unknown. Sequencing used immunoSEQ multiplex PCR; TCRdb keeps in-frame clones, though not all of them. This sample carries 35,000 to 55,000 clones, none of them present only once. Study-wide results and caveats: Later blood repertoires were often dominated by clones from the donor CD8+ memory compartment.

CDR3 length equals 13 residues. The germline V gene encodes CDR1 MNHEY and CDR2 SVGAGI. Trimming removed 5 bases from V and 10 bases from J, with 15 bases in between. Sequenced sample: PBMCs. The V call is TRBV6-5, the J call TRBJ2-1; weak D call: TRBD2 (5 bases). The sequence was obtained from a man between 40 and 49 years old in good health, CMV-negative, and a related stem cell transplant donor. The CDR3 sequence: CASSVTRSREQFF. For the CDR3, the DNA is TGTGCCAGCAGTGTAACTAGATCGCGAGAGCAGTTCTTC.